This T cell receptor (beta chain) was captured in a study of cytomegalovirus exposure and HLA in healthy donors (TCRdb year 2017). About the investigation overall: According to an earlier analysis of a few hundred of the donors, some 180 million T cells yielded approximately 120 million unique TCR beta sequences and 276 Gb of sequence data. An early release covering 550 to 700 HLA-typed donors comprised approximately 290 gigabases of sequencing data and around 86 million unique TCR sequences. The genetic ancestry cluster associated with self-reported Caucasian donors included around four fifths of the 398 genotyped donors. The aim of the study was to test whether cataloging public T cell receptors could identify signatures of past pathogen exposure. The study profiled the T cell repertoires of 550 to 700 subjects by immunosequencing and related them to cytomegalovirus serostatus. A separate validation cohort of 100 to 150 different subjects was used in addition to the 666-subject first cohort. To predict cytomegalovirus infection status, the study combined high-throughput TCR immunosequencing, statistical association of individual TCRs with disease status, and machine learning. In a later analysis, previously published TCR beta repertoires from several hundred donors were re-analyzed and high-resolution HLA genotyping was added so that TCR occurrence patterns could be studied. Rather than drawing on any new phenotypic data, the later analysis identified candidate immune exposures from TCR beta sequences and the way those sequences occurred across donors. To decide whether each TCR beta V gene segment behaved as functional or pseudogenic, an earlier analysis of some 580 of the donors relied on high-throughput TCR beta sequencing. Donor age, sex, ethnicity and CMV serostatus were compiled alongside the repertoire data. In a later genetic analysis, genome-wide SNP genotypes for about three fifths of the roughly 670 donors were used, and that subset was treated as a discovery cohort. All discovery cohort repertoires had been generated using a single sequencing platform. HLA typing covered class I and class II loci at four-digit resolution. Typing coverage differed by locus: A, B, C, DRB1 and DQB1 were typed in about 620-640 donors, DQA1 in around 500, DPA1 in nearly 610, and DPB1 in just under 490. Roughly five DR-DQ haplotypes were handled as single units for association and clustering because linkage in the cohort was strong. On average, around 240,000 unique TCR beta nucleotide sequences were sequenced per donor among 398 genotyped donors of the cohort, with roughly 18% of those sequences being non-productive. The paper's findings and limits, for the study overall: Across donors, most TCR sequences were observed very rarely, whereas some public TCRs were present in many individuals. Correlated functional status among segregating V segments might be attributable to linkage disequilibrium, but an unknown experimental factor could not be ruled out. In a later analysis, some 17,000 TCR beta sequences were associated with specific HLA alleles at a false discovery rate of 0.05. In a later analysis, several top co-occurrence clusters were reported to appear linked to parvovirus B19, influenza, CMV and Epstein-Barr virus. The sequencing pipeline was judged likely to have produced a cluster of highly shared sequence variants as a technical artifact. In vitro tests confirmed that a few of the cytomegalovirus-associated TCR beta chains recognize cytomegalovirus antigens. The classifier was reported to diagnose cytomegalovirus status with high specificity and sensitivity in both the original cohort and the validation cohort. Broadly in line with IMGT annotations, most TCR beta V segments showed up in productive rearrangements about 87% or about 30% of the time in an earlier analysis of several hundred of the donors. Immune exposure information for the cohort was limited to CMV serostatus. When HLA alleles, especially DR and DQ, strongly co-occurred, TCR associations were difficult to assign to individual alleles. In a later analysis, most CMV-associated TCR beta chains were found to appear HLA-restricted, with HLA associations seemingly driven largely by CMV exposure. The study listed approximately 150 TCR beta chains as associated with cytomegalovirus. A later analysis found that TCR association rates varied across HLA loci, with DRB1 alleles showing the most associated TCRs and HLA-C alleles the fewest. Over 15 rarely observed V segments, including chromosome 9 orphons, were excluded from the earlier analysis of approximately 600 of the donors because counts were too low. A further reported finding was that TCR beta sequences accurately predicted the HLA-A and HLA-B alleles for most subjects in the first cohort. According to the authors, the approach could potentially be generalized to other disease states and immunological phenotypes. Roughly uniform sequencing depth across donors was assumed in presence/absence analyses, although this assumption may not hold. A later analysis found that HLA-associated TCR beta chains were more clonally expanded and had lower generation probabilities than equally common non-associated chains. A later genetic analysis associated a missense DCLRE1C variant with V-gene and J-gene trimming of TCR beta chains, and an independent cohort replicated the association. Compared with the 666-donor mean, donors in an Asian-associated ancestry cluster had fewer N-insertions in productive TCRs, according to a later genetic analysis. The 87-base-pair reads could not distinguish some IMGT-functional V segments, including TRBV6-2 and TRBV6-3, so those segments were excluded. HLA typing was unavailable for some donors at each locus, so association tests used only the typed subset. In this cohort, only TCR beta chains were sequenced, and detectable features were limited by the absence of alpha or paired-chain data.

The cohort consisted of approximately 690 healthy bone marrow donors. At the time of sampling, all cohort members were nominally healthy, though unrecorded immune exposures were likely present. The donor was CMV seronegative and was included in the group of under 450 seronegative cohort members. Every donor gave a peripheral blood sample, and the peripheral blood mononuclear cells from that sample were used for TCR beta sequencing. The Qiagen DNeasy Blood Extraction Kit was used to extract genomic DNA from the blood cell samples. In this sample, this clone turned up a few times. No cognate antigen has been identified for it. Per-base qualities were not stored, and no clone one base away is much larger. The cysteine opens and the phenylalanine closes a CDR3 of 18 amino acids. Just CDR3 DNA is preserved here, 54 bases in frame from base 1. The germline V end is reduced by 8 bases and the J end by 7 bases; junction bases left unmatched: 22. The CDR1 and CDR2 encoded by the germline V gene are SGHRS and YFSETQ.

The library was generated by the immunoSEQ multiplex PCR assay. A mixture of 60 forward primers for TCR Vbeta segments and 13 reverse primers for TCR Jbeta segments was used in the multiplex PCR. A multiplex PCR assay on genomic DNA amplified the CDR3 region of rearranged TCR beta genes. On the Illumina HiSeq System, the amplified TCR beta libraries were sequenced as 87-base-pair reads. The original pipeline was this. A later analysis tallied some 79 million unique TCR beta chains across the 600 to 700 repertoires, and about 12 million of those chains were shared by two or more donors. A nearest-neighbor algorithm error-corrected the raw reads and collapsed the reads into unique sequences, merging closely related sequences to remove PCR and sequencing errors. Alignment of CDR3 sequences to IMGT reference sequences was used to assign V, D and J gene segments. For a sequence to be retained, a match of at least six nucleotides was required to both a V gene segment and a J gene segment. Rearrangements were called productive when the CDR3 lacked stop codons and stayed in frame with V and J; all others were non-productive. CDR3 was defined according to IMGT convention as the region running from the second conserved V-encoded cysteine to the conserved J-encoded phenylalanine. Sequences without an unambiguous match to a single V gene segment were excluded from the earlier analysis of about 630 of the donors. An earlier analysis of 450 to 650 of the donors called V segments functional above 56.7% productive rearrangements and segregating when the between-donor standard deviation exceeded 5%. A statistical classification framework was built for diagnosing cytomegalovirus status from the catalog of TCR beta chain sequences. In a later analysis, TCR nucleotide sequences were compared against IMGT/GENE-DB human TR gene sequences so that V and J genes could be assigned. The TCRdist pipeline was used in a later analysis to assign CDR3 sequences and most-parsimonious VDJ recombination scenarios. A later analysis defined each TCR beta chain by its CDR3 amino acid sequence plus V-gene family, and excluded reads lacking a unique V-gene family. A later analysis removed 450 to 600 highly shared, low-generation-probability nucleotide sequences to deal with suspected cross-contamination and a sequencing artifact. In a later analysis, a clonal expansion index was calculated for each public chain from normalized within-repertoire ranks of inferred template counts. In a later analysis, generation probabilities were computed using a VDJ recombination model fitted to out-of-frame rearrangements, and the results were checked against IGoR. In a later analysis, hypergeometric tests were used to score TCR-TCR, TCR-HLA and TCR-CMV co-occurrence, with a repertoire-size bias correction applied to TCR pairs. To estimate false discovery rates, a later analysis permuted the HLA or CMV assignments 20 times. In a later analysis, co-occurring TCRs were grouped using DBSCAN, and TCRdist sequence similarity was added for clustering within HLA-allele-positive subsets. Repertoires with fewer than 30,000 or more than 120,000 public chains, plus five repertoires with anomalous nucleotide sharing, were excluded from co-occurrence clustering. TCRdb stores this immuneACCESS table with in-frame sequences only. Part of the clones is absent; in the studies checked, under half of the shortfall reflects unresolved V genes, and no reason is known for the rest. That table gives V, J and clone size, and the DNA gave D and trimming. A total of around 130,000 clones appear in this sample, approximately 72% of them only once. Approximately 1.5% of the sample rests with the top ten.

This clonotype was sampled from a young man in good health and CMV-seronegative. The sample was PBMCs. The chain uses TRBV5-1 and TRBJ2-2; 8 bases in the middle match TRBD1. DNA sequence: TGCGCCAGTACCTCCCCCGCCCGTCGACAGGGGACTGGCGGGGAGCTGTTTTTT. It specifies CASTSPARRQGTGGELFF.